This entry is about one T cell receptor (beta chain). Gene names refer to mouse genes. The DNA ends 1 residue before the CDR3 does, and the rest of the CDR3 is filled in from the germline J gene. Time point defined: mouse harvest day 7 after allogeneic transplant. Tail vein injection delivered 10^7 T-cell-depleted bone marrow cells and 10^6 splenic CD5+ T cells. These data belong to a study of tissue T cells after allogeneic stem cell transplantation. Profiling relied on immunoSEQ multiplex PCR, and the TCRdb table lists in-frame clones only, not all of them. The table shows 7,000 to 7,500 clones, with about 50% occurring only once. The germline V gene encodes CDR1 KGHPV and CDR2 FQNQEV (reference sequence). The CDR3 length is 15 residues. V was pared by 6 bases and J by 0 bases, with 7 bases of the junction left unmatched.

The material sequenced was gut tissue. The chain combines TRBV26 with TRBJ2-7, with 8 bases identical to TRBD1. This clonotype originated in a female BALB/c mouse given C57BL/6 T cells with graft-versus-host disease after an allogeneic hematopoietic cell transplant. Incomplete CDR3 DNA: TGTGCCAGCAGCCTCGGACAGGGCAACTCCTATGAACAGTAC. It specifies CASSLGQGNSYEQY. The complete CDR3 protein is CASSLGQGNSYEQYF.